This T cell receptor beta chain stems from a study of blood T cell repertoires in COVID-19. Trimming cost V 7 bases and J 6 bases; bases outside gene matches: 6. This CDR3 comprises 14 residues. Germline CDR1 and CDR2: SNHLY and FYNNEI. The table came from immunoSEQ multiplex PCR; TCRdb's copy has only in-frame clones and leaves some out. The table lists around 130,000 clones, around four fifths of them singletons. What was sequenced was peripheral blood. The source is a man aged 35 to 55 with active or convalescent COVID-19. The chain couples TRBV2 to TRBJ1-6; 7 nucleotides agree with TRBD1. The CDR3 loop reads CASTQGQTNSPLHF. The DNA for the CDR3 is TGTGCCAGCACTCAGGGACAGACTAATTCACCCCTCCACTTT.